These 7 T cell receptor beta chains came from one sample sequenced in a study of T cell responses to AZD1222 COVID-19 vaccine. Assay: immunoSEQ multiplex PCR; the TCRdb copy retains only in-frame clones and omits some. The repertoire holds more than 120,000 clones, with about 93% as singletons. This specimen consisted of peripheral blood, obtained on day 0 of AZD1222 vaccination. The receptor source for this set is an adult in good health.

The chain recombines TRBV10-1 with TRBJ1-1; D may be TRBD1 (6 bases). The CDR3 totals 12 residues. Trimming shortened V by 2 bases and J by 5 bases, and 6 bases separated the two germline ends. From germline, CDR1 is WNHNN and CDR2 SYGVQD (reference sequence). The CDR3 bases are TGCGCCAGCAGTGAGCAGGGGACTGAAGCTTTCTTT. Translating it yields CASSEQGTEAFF.

The chain is built from TRBV7-6 and TRBJ1-1; D is perhaps TRBD1 (6 bases). Germline V gene lookup returns CDR1 SGHVS and CDR2 FNYEAQ. CDR3 length: 15 residues. V lost 1 base and J 2 bases, leaving 11 bases between the germline ends. Here the CDR3 DNA reads TGTGCCAGCAGCTTAGGGCAGGGGCCTAACACTGAAGCTTTCTTT. Residues: CASSLGQGPNTEAFF.

The chain links TRBV11-2 to TRBJ1-2, with D maybe TRBD1 (5 bases). The CDR3 loop spans 14 amino acids. Per the germline V gene, CDR1 is SGHAT and CDR2 is FQNNGV. V shed 5 bases and J shed 5 bases, with 15 bases lying between them. For the CDR3, the DNA is TGTGCCAGCAGCCCGGGCACCGGGGGTTATGGCTACACCTTC. As protein: CASSPGTGGYGYTF. The whole variable domain, remainder taken from reference TRBV11-2 and TRBJ1-2, is EAGVAQSPRYKIIEKRQSVAFWCNPISGHATLYWYQQILGQGPKLLIQFQNNGVVDDSQLPKDRFSAERLKGVDSTLKIQPAKLEDSAVYLCASSPGTGGYGYTFGSGTRLTVV.

This chain connects TRBV6-5 to TRBJ1-5; D gene ambiguous. Deletions cut 6 bases from V and 5 bases from J, with 11 bases between. This CDR3 region has 13 residues. CDR1 MNHEY and CDR2 SVGAGI come from the germline V gene. CDR3 nucleotide sequence: TGTGCCAGCAGGGTCCAACGGGATCAGCCCCAGCATTTT. Protein: CASRVQRDQPQHF.

The chain joins TRBV19 to TRBJ1-2; no definite D call. This CDR3 has 13 amino acids. V gave up 10 bases and J gave up 0 bases, with 12 bases separating them. Germline lookup yields CDR1 LNHDA and CDR2 SQIVND (reference sequence). The CDR3 nucleotides read TGTGCCACCGGGAAGGCAGCTAACTATGGCTACACCTTC. Amino acids: CATGKAANYGYTF. The full variable domain, completed using reference TRBV19 and TRBJ1-2, is DGGITQSPKYLFRKEGQNVTLSCEQNLNHDAMYWYRQDPGQGLRLIYYSQIVNDFQKGDIAEGYSVSREKKESFPLTVTSAQKNPTAFYLCATGKAANYGYTFGSGTRLTVV.

V is TRBV5-8 and J is TRBJ1-1; D possibly corresponds to TRBD1 (5 bases). The germline V gene encodes CDR1 SGHTS and CDR2 YDEGEE. This CDR3 has 18 amino acids. V was shortened by 2 bases and J by 1 base, with 21 bases between the two germline ends. This CDR3 is CASSLGWGVSLWNTEAFF. The CDR3 bases are TGTGCCAGCAGCTTAGGGTGGGGCGTTTCCTTGTGGAACACTGAAGCTTTCTTT.

The chain has TRBV9 and TRBJ1-3; no clear D. V lost 4 bases and J 6 bases, leaving 14 bases between the germline ends. Germline V gene sequence: CDR1 SGDLS, CDR2 YYNGEE. This CDR3 has 14 residues. The CDR3 DNA is TGTGCCAGCAGCCCGACACTAAGGGAAAACACCATATATTTT. It codes for CASSPTLRENTIYF. The full variable domain, rest sourced from reference TRBV9 and TRBJ1-3, is DSGVTQTPKHLITATGQRVTLRCSPRSGDLSVYWYQQSLDQGLQFLIQYYNGEERAKGNILERFSAQQFPDLHSELNLSSLELGDSALYFCASSPTLRENTIYFGEGSWLTVV.